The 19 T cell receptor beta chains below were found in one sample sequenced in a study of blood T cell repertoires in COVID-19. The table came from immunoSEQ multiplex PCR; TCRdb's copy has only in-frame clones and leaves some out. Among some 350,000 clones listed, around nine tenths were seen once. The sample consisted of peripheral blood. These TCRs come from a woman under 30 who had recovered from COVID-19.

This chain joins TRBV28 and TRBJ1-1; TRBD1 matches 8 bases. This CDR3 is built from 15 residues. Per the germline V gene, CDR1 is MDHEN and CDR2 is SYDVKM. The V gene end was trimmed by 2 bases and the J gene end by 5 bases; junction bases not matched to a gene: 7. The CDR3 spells CASSLSGQGGTEAFF. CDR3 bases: TGTGCCAGCAGTTTAAGTGGACAGGGAGGAACTGAAGCTTTCTTT.

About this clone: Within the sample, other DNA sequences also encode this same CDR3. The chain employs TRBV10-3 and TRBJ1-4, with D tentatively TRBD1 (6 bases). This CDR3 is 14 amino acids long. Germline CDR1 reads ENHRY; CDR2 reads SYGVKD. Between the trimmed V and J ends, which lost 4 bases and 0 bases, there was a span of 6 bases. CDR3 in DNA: TGTGCCATCAGTGCAGGGGCAACTAATGAAAAACTGTTTTTT. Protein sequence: CAISAGATNEKLFF.

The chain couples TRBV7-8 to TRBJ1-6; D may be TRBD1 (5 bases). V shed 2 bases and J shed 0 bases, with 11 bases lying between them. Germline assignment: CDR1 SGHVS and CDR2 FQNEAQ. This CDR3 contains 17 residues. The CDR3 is CASSLFQGSSYNSPLHF. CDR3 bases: TGTGCCAGCAGCTTATTTCAGGGAAGCTCCTATAATTCACCCCTCCACTTT.

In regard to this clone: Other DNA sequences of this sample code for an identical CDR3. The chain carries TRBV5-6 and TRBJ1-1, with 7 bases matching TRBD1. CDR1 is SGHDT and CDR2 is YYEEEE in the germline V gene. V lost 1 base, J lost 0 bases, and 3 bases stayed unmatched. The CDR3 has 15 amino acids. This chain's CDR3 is CASSLSGGLNTEAFF. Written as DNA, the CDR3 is TGTGCCAGCAGCTTGTCAGGGGGGTTGAACACTGAAGCTTTCTTT. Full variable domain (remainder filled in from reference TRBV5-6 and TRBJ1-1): DAGVTQSPTHLIKTRGQQVTLRCSPKSGHDTVSWYQQALGQGPQFIFQYYEEEERQRGNFPDRFSGHQFPNYSSELNVNALLLGDSALYLCASSLSGGLNTEAFFGQGTRLTVV.

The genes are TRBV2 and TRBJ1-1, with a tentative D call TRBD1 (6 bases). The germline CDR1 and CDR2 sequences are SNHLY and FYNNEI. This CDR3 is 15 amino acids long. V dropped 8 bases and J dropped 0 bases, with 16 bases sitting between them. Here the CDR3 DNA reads TGTGCCAGCGGGACATTATCCCTCATGAACACTGAAGCTTTCTTT. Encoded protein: CASGTLSLMNTEAFF. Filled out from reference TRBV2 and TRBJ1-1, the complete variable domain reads EPEVTQTPSHQVTQMGQEVILRCVPISNHLYFYWYRQILGQKVEFLVSFYNNEISEKSEIFDDQFSVERPDGSNFTLKIRSTKLEDSAMYFCASGTLSLMNTEAFFGQGTRLTVV.

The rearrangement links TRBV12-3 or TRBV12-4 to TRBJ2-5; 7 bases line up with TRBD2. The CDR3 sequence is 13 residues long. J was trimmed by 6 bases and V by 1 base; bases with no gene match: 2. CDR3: CASSLGEGQTQYF. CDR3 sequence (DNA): TGTGCCAGCAGTTTAGGGGAGGGGCAGACCCAGTACTTC.

The CDR3 bases are TGTGCCAGCAGTCATAAAAACACCCTCGGGAGCGGGAGGACAGATACGCAGTATTTT. This sequence encodes CASSHKNTLGSGRTDTQYF. This chain joins TRBV27 and TRBJ2-3, with 9 bases identical to TRBD2. V lost 5 bases to trimming and J lost 3 bases; unmatched junction nucleotides: 18. The CDR3 sequence is 19 residues long. CDR1 MNHEY and CDR2 SMNVEV come from the germline V gene (reference sequence).

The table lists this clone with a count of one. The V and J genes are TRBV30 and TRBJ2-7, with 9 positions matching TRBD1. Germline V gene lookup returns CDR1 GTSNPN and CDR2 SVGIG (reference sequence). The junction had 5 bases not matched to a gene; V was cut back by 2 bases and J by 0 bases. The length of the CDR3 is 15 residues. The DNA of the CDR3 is TGTGCCTGGAGTCGAGGGACAGGGACCTCCTACGAGCAGTACGTC. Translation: CAWSRGTGTSYEQYV.

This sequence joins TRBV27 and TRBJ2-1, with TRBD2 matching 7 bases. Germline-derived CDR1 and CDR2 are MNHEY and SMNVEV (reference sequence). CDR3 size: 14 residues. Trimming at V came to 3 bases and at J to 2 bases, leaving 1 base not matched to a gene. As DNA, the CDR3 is TGTGCCAGCAGTTTGGGGGGGGCCTACAATGAGCAGTTCTTC. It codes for CASSLGGAYNEQFF.

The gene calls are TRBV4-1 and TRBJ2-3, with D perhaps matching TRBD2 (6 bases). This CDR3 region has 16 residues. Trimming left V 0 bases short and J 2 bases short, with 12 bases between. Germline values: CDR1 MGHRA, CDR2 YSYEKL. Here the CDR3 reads CASSQEPQRVTDTQYF. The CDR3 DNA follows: TGCGCCAGCAGCCAAGAACCCCAGCGGGTCACAGATACGCAGTATTTT.

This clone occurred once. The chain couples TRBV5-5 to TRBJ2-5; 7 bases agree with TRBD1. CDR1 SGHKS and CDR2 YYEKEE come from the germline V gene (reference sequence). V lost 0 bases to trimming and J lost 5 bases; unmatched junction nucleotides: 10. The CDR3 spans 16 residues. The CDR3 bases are TGTGCCAGCAGCTTGGCAGAAGGGACAGCTCGGGAGACCCAGTACTTC. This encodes CASSLAEGTARETQYF.

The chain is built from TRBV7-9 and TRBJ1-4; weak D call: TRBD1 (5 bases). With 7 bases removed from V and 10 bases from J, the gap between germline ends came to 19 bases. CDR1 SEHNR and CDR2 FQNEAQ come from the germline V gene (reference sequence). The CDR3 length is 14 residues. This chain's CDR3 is CASTEVELGGKLFF. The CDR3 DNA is TGTGCCAGCACGGAGGTGGAGCTCGGGGGAAAACTGTTTTTT. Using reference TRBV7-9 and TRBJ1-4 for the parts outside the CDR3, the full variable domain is DTGVSQNPRHKITKRGQNVTFRCDPISEHNRLYWYRQTLGQGPEFLTYFQNEAQLEKSRLLSDRFSAERPKGSFSTLEIQRTEQGDSAMYLCASTEVELGGKLFFGSGTQLSVL.

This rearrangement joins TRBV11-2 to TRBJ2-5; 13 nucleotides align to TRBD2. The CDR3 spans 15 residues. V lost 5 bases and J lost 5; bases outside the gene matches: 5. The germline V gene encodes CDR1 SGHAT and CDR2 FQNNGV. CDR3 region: CASSPTSGRQETQYF. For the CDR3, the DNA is TGTGCCAGCAGCCCGACTAGCGGGAGGCAGGAGACCCAGTACTTC. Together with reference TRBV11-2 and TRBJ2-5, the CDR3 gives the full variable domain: EAGVAQSPRYKIIEKRQSVAFWCNPISGHATLYWYQQILGQGPKLLIQFQNNGVVDDSQLPKDRFSAERLKGVDSTLKIQPAKLEDSAVYLCASSPTSGRQETQYFGPGTRLLVL.

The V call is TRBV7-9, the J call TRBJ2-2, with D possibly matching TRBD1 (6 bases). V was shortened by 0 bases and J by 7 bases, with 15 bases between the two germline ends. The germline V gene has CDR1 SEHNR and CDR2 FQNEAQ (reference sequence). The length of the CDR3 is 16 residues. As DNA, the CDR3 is TGTGCCAGCAGCTTAGCGAGTGGGGGCCGTGGCGGGGAGCTGTTTTTT. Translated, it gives CASSLASGGRGGELFF.

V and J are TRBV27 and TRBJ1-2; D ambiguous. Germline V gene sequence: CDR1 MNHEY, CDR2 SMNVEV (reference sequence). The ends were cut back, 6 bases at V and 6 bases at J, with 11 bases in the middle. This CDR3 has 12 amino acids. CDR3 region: CASSPGLHGYTF. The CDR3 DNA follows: TGTGCCAGCAGCCCAGGATTGCATGGCTACACCTTC.

CDR3 sequence reads: CASGQPAGRGIIIDTQYF. In nucleotides, the CDR3 is TGTGCTAGTGGACAGCCGGCGGGGCGGGGAATTATTATCGATACGCAGTATTTT. The chain recombines TRBV12-5 with TRBJ2-3; tentative D call: TRBD2 (6 bases). V lost 6 bases and J lost 6, with 28 bases in between. Germline V gene sequence: CDR1 LGHNT, CDR2 FRNRAP. CDR3 length equals 18 residues.

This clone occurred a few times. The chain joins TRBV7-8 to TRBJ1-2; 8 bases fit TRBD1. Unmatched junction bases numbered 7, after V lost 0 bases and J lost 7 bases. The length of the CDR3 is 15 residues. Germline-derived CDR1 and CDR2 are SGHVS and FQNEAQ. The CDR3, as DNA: TGTGCCAGCAGCTTAGCTAGGACAGGGTTTAGTGGCTACACCTTC. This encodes CASSLARTGFSGYTF.

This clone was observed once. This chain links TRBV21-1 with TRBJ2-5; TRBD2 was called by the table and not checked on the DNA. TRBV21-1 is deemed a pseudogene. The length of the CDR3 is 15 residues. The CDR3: CASSKEKRHEETQYF. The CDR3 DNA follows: TGTGCCAGCAGCAAAGAGAAGCGCCACGAAGAGACCCAGTACTTC.

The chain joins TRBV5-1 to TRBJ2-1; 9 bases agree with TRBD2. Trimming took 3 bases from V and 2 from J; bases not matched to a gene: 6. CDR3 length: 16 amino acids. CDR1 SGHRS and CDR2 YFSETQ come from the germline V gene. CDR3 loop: CASSSLAGVAYNEQFF. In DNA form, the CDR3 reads TGCGCCAGCAGCTCGTTAGCGGGAGTCGCCTACAATGAGCAGTTCTTC.